This TCR beta chain was profiled in a study of blood T cell repertoires in COVID-19. Study information: Both acute and convalescent COVID-19 samples were obtained from the United States, Italy and Spain. PBMCs, B-cell-depleted T cells, or T cells were the source of the cDNA or gDNA that made up the material.

The V gene lost 5 bases and the J gene lost 0 bases, with 11 bases spanning the gap. Germline V lookup: CDR1 LNHDA, CDR2 SQIVND (reference sequence). The CDR3 extends over 15 amino acids. Per the authors' pipeline: Amplification of reference gene primers was used by the study to estimate nucleated cell counts. Produced via immunoSEQ multiplex PCR; TCRdb's table is partial and in-frame only. V, J and clone size were drawn from that table, and D and trimming were deduced from the DNA. The sample records approximately 190,000 clones, approximately 90% being singletons. Sequencing was performed on peripheral blood. The chain couples TRBV19 to TRBJ1-3, with a tentative D call TRBD1 (5 bases). The sequence came from a man aged 55-75 years with active or convalescent COVID-19. The CDR3 DNA sequence: TGTGCCAGTAGTGTGACAGACAGCTCTGGAAACACCATATATTTT. Protein sequence: CASSVTDSSGNTIYF.